This T cell receptor beta chain stems from a study of control samples from healthy donors and cancer patients. Germline loops: CDR1 SGHVS, CDR2 FQNEAQ. The CDR3 sequence is 13 residues long. The V and J ends lost 4 bases and 8 bases, in that order; junction bases with no gene match: 4. The data were produced by immunoSEQ multiplex PCR, yet TCRdb's version contains in-frame clones alone and is incomplete. The sample shows under 130,000 clones, roughly 91% of them seen only once. Sequencing used PBMCs. V gene TRBV7-8 combines with J gene TRBJ1-2, with TRBD1 identical over 10 bases. This receptor was taken from a man aged 55 to 69 with lung cancer. DNA for the CDR3: TGTGCCAGCAGCTCCGACAGGGGGCTCGGCTACACCTTC. Its protein is CASSSDRGLGYTF.